These 25 T cell receptor beta chains share one sample of origin, sequenced in a study of T cell repertoires in cytomegalovirus infection. The antigens these receptors bind are not known. TCRdb processed the reads anew with MiXCR; each CDR3 protein has one entry. In the table there are under 90,000 distinct CDR3 sequences, approximately 22% of which are singletons. Sequencing used PBMCs, sequenced either directly or after in vitro stimulation (not recorded which). These receptors originate from a human donor in good health (CMV status not recorded). Some clones in this sample may be carry-over from other donors' samples.

This clonotype was counted at least ten times. The chain carries TRBV28 and TRBJ2-5; D not resolved. Germline V lookup: CDR1 MDHEN, CDR2 SYDVKM. The CDR3 extends over 14 amino acids. The ends were cut back, 2 bases at V and 7 bases at J, with 14 bases in the middle. The CDR3 nucleotides read TGTGCCAGCAGTTTAGGACGGATTGCCGGGACCCAGTACTTC. It codes for CASSLGRIAGTQYF.

The gene calls are TRBV6-1 and TRBJ2-5; 8 bases align to TRBD2. The CDR3 is made up of 14 amino acids. CDR1 and CDR2 from the germline V gene are MNHNS and SASEGT. V shed 6 bases and J 4 bases; nucleotides not matched to a gene: 7. The CDR3 bases are TGTGCCAGCAGCTCCGGGGGGGCGGGAGAGACCCAGTACTTC. The encoded protein is CASSSGGAGETQYF.

This clonotype was picked up many times. One end of the junction varies from germline; a read error may be responsible. V usage is TRBV7-2 and J usage is TRBJ2-1, with 7 bases identical to TRBD2. Germline V gene lookup returns CDR1 SGHTA and CDR2 FQGNSA. CDR3 length: 16 amino acids. CDR3 region: CASRDTGTGWWGGVVF. The CDR3 DNA is TGTGCCAGCAGGGATACCGGGACGGGGTGGTGGGGGGGGGTAGTTTTC. The variable domain in full, completed from reference TRBV7-2 and TRBJ2-1, reads GAGVSQSPSNKVTEKGKDVELRCDPISGHTALYWYRQSLGQGLEFLIYFQGNSAPDKSGLPSDRFSAERTGGSVSTLTIQRTQQEDSAVYLCASRDTGTGWWGGVVFGPGTRLTVL.

This chain links TRBV12-3 or TRBV12-4 with TRBJ1-1; maybe TRBD1 (5 bases). Between the trimmed V and J ends, which lost 3 bases and 0 bases, there was a span of 8 bases. This CDR3 has 14 amino acids. CDR3 loop: CASSFEGLNTEAFF. The CDR3 DNA reads as TGTGCCAGCAGTTTTGAGGGGTTGAACACTGAAGCTTTCTTT.

V usage is TRBV23-1 and J usage is TRBJ1-1; possible D gene TRBD1, 5 bases. TRBV23-1 is reported as an ORF; its role is uncertain. With 2 bases removed from V and 1 base from J, the gap between germline ends came to 17 bases. The CDR3 runs 17 residues. CDR3 loop: CASSQPGVGNRNTEAFF. CDR3 nucleotide sequence: TGCGCCAGCAGTCAACCGGGGGTGGGGAACCGGAACACTGAAGCTTTCTTT.

This clonotype was observed many times. The chain combines TRBV6-2 or TRBV6-3 with TRBJ2-1; 10 positions agree with TRBD1. CDR3 size: 18 residues. Germline loops: CDR1 MNHEY, CDR2 SVGEGT. Losses at the gene ends were 6 bases for V and 0 bases for J; bases not matched to a gene: 11. The CDR3 region is CASSPRDRGQVSYNEQFF. DNA of the CDR3: TGTGCCAGCAGCCCCCGGGACAGGGGCCAGGTCTCCTACAATGAGCAGTTCTTC.

The table lists this clonotype with a few counts. The chain is built from TRBV6-1 and TRBJ2-2; perhaps D is TRBD1 or TRBD2 (5 bases each). The CDR3 totals 14 residues. V lost 6 bases, J lost 9 bases, and 17 bases lay in between. Per germline, CDR1 MNHNS and CDR2 SASEGT. The CDR3 DNA sequence: TGTGCCAGCAGCCGGGACCGAGTTGTACGGGAGCTGTTTTTT. Translated: CASSRDRVVRELFF.

The genes are TRBV4-1 and TRBJ2-7; no clear D gene. The CDR3 runs to 15 residues. Trimming left V 3 bases short and J 1 base short, with 13 bases between. The germline CDR1 and CDR2 sequences are MGHRA and YSYEKL. CDR3 nucleotides: TGCGCCAGCAGCCACCACCTAACCACATCCTACGAGCAGTACTTC. Its translation is CASSHHLTTSYEQYF.

V usage is TRBV19 and J usage is TRBJ2-1; D remains unclear. V was shortened by 6 bases and J by 4 bases, with 16 bases between the two germline ends. The CDR3 consists of 15 residues. Per germline, CDR1 LNHDA and CDR2 SQIVND (reference sequence). In nucleotides, the CDR3 is TGTGCCAGTAGACCCGGCTTATCCTTATACAATGAGCAGTTCTTC. Amino acid sequence: CASRPGLSLYNEQFF. Drawing the rest from reference TRBV19 and TRBJ2-1, the complete variable domain is DGGITQSPKYLFRKEGQNVTLSCEQNLNHDAMYWYRQDPGQGLRLIYYSQIVNDFQKGDIAEGYSVSREKKESFPLTVTSAQKNPTAFYLCASRPGLSLYNEQFFGPGTRLTVL.

CDR3 DNA: TGCAGTGCTAGAGGGGCAGTGAACACGGATACGCAGTATTTT. This gives the protein CSARGAVNTDTQYF. The chain has TRBV20-1 and TRBJ2-3; D gene uncertain. CDR3 length equals 14 residues. Germline V lookup: CDR1 DFQATT, CDR2 SNEGSKA (reference sequence). V lost 1 base to trimming and J lost 6 bases, with 14 bases between them.

J is TRBJ1-4 and V is TRBV7-9, with 7 bases matching TRBD1. The CDR3 runs to 17 residues. Looked up from germline, CDR1 is SEHNR and CDR2 is FQNEAQ (reference sequence). V gave up 5 bases and J gave up 5 bases; unmatched junction bases: 14. In DNA form, the CDR3 reads TGTGCCAGCAGCCCGGGGACACAGGGGATGGGGAATGAAAAACTGTTTTTT. This encodes CASSPGTQGMGNEKLFF.

The gene calls are TRBV27 and TRBJ2-1; D is possibly TRBD1 or TRBD2 (6 bases each). The CDR3 spans 15 residues. Germline assignment: CDR1 MNHEY and CDR2 SMNVEV (reference sequence). V gave up 2 bases and J gave up 9 bases, with 17 bases separating them. This CDR3 reads CASSLAYDGGGEQFF. Here the CDR3 DNA reads TGTGCCAGCAGTTTAGCATATGACGGGGGCGGTGAGCAGTTCTTC.

The chain recombines TRBV6-1 with TRBJ2-2; D uncertain. Germline CDR1 reads MNHNS; CDR2 reads SASEGT. V shed 3 bases and J shed 7 bases, with 15 bases lying between them. The CDR3 is 15 amino acids. CDR3 sequence reads: CASSEAASVHGELFF. Here the CDR3 DNA reads TGTGCCAGCAGTGAGGCAGCATCAGTTCACGGGGAGCTGTTTTTT.

The J gene is TRBJ2-3, the V gene TRBV7-9; a weak D match, TRBD2 (5 bases). This CDR3 has 15 amino acids. Trimming cost V 4 bases and J 5 bases, with 16 bases left between them. Germline-derived CDR1 and CDR2 are SEHNR and FQNEAQ (reference sequence). The CDR3 loop is CASSSVWLEGDTQYF. For the CDR3, the DNA is TGTGCCAGCAGCTCCGTCTGGCTAGAGGGAGATACGCAGTATTTT. Full variable domain (remainder filled in from reference TRBV7-9 and TRBJ2-3): DTGVSQNPRHKITKRGQNVTFRCDPISEHNRLYWYRQTLGQGPEFLTYFQNEAQLEKSRLLSDRFSAERPKGSFSTLEIQRTEQGDSAMYLCASSSVWLEGDTQYFGPGTRLTVL.

The chain has TRBV7-9 and TRBJ1-2; D possibly corresponds to TRBD1 (5 bases). Trimming left V 2 bases short and J 6 bases short, with 10 bases between. Germline CDR1 reads SEHNR; CDR2 reads FQNEAQ (reference sequence). This CDR3 is built from 13 residues. DNA of the CDR3: TGTGCCAGCAGCTTATCCGCAGGGCATGGCTACACCTTC. Encoded protein: CASSLSAGHGYTF.

This clonotype was seen only a few times. The chain joins TRBV18 to TRBJ1-2, with 9 nucleotides matching TRBD1. Germline V gene data show CDR1 as KGHSH and CDR2 as LQKENI. J lost 8 bases, V lost 3 bases, and 7 bases had no gene match. This CDR3 comprises 14 residues. CDR3 region: CASSPRQGEEGYTF. CDR3 DNA sequence: TGTGCCAGCTCACCGAGACAGGGGGAAGAAGGCTACACCTTC.

This clonotype was counted ten times or more. This chain connects TRBV7-8 to TRBJ2-3, with D unresolved. Germline-derived CDR1 and CDR2 are SGHVS and FQNEAQ. This CDR3 has 16 amino acids. V lost 5 bases to trimming and J lost 0 bases, with 15 bases between them. The CDR3 DNA is TGTGCCAGCAGCCCGCTCGTAGCCTGGAGCACAGATACGCAGTATTTT. Protein product: CASSPLVAWSTDTQYF.

This clonotype was recorded many times. The chain is built from TRBV11-3 and TRBJ1-2; D might be TRBD1 (5 bases). Trimming left V 4 bases short and J 8 bases short, with 11 bases between. From germline, CDR1 is SGHNT and CDR2 YENEEA. The CDR3 extends over 12 amino acids. The CDR3 DNA is TGTGCCAGCAGCTCCCAGGGATCCGGCTACACCTTC. Translation: CASSSQGSGYTF.

This clonotype was recorded at least ten times. The rearrangement uses TRBV6-1 and TRBJ2-7; D is ambiguous. CDR1 and CDR2 (germline): MNHNS, SASEGT. The CDR3 extends over 11 amino acids. V gave up 2 bases and J gave up 5 bases, with 4 bases separating them. CDR3 nucleotide sequence: TGTGCCAGCAGTGAACGAAACGAGCAGTACGTC. Its translation is CASSERNEQYV.

Many counts were recorded for this clonotype. The chain carries TRBV12-3 or TRBV12-4 and TRBJ2-1, with D possibly matching TRBD2 (5 bases). Trimming removed 7 bases at V and 8 bases at J, with 9 bases between. CDR3 length: 11 residues. CDR3 in DNA: TGTGCCAGCACTATTAGCGATGAGCAGTTCTTC. This encodes CASTISDEQFF.

V and J are TRBV7-6 and TRBJ2-7, with 8 bases matching TRBD2. Losses at the gene ends were 5 bases for V and 5 bases for J; bases not matched to a gene: 11. Looked up from germline, CDR1 is SGHVS and CDR2 is FNYEAQ. CDR3 length: 15 residues. CDR3 residues: CASSPRVAGIHEQYV. CDR3 DNA: TGTGCCAGCAGCCCACGGGTAGCGGGAATCCACGAGCAGTACGTC.

This clonotype appeared many times. This chain links TRBV20-1 with TRBJ2-5; no clear D. With 5 bases removed from V and 5 bases from J, the gap between germline ends came to 12 bases. This CDR3 comprises 12 residues. Looked up from germline, CDR1 is DFQATT and CDR2 is SNEGSKA (reference sequence). The CDR3 region is CSARGSSETQYF. In DNA, the CDR3 is TGCAGTGCTCGCGGATCCAGTGAGACCCAGTACTTC.

This chain uses TRBV12-3 or TRBV12-4 with TRBJ1-4, with D unresolved. This CDR3 has 13 residues. V dropped 5 bases and J dropped 8 bases, with 12 bases sitting between them. CDR3 amino acids: CASSQGGEEKLFF. The CDR3 DNA is TGTGCCAGCAGTCAAGGCGGGGAGGAAAAACTGTTTTTT.

This chain uses TRBV19 with TRBJ1-5; weak D call: TRBD1 (5 bases). Trimming cost V 6 bases and J 4 bases, with 13 bases left between them. The CDR3 loop spans 14 amino acids. The germline CDR1 and CDR2 sequences are LNHDA and SQIVND (reference sequence). The CDR3 here is CASRGRAANQPQHF. The CDR3 DNA follows: TGTGCCAGTAGAGGCAGGGCCGCGAATCAGCCCCAGCATTTT.

With regard to this clonotype: No conserved phenylalanine or tryptophan ends this CDR3, so it is likely a read error. This chain joins TRBV7-2 and TRBJ2-2; D may match TRBD1 or TRBD2 (5 bases each). Germline V CDR1 and CDR2: SGHTA, FQGNSA. V lost 4 bases and J 9 bases, leaving 18 bases between the germline ends. CDR3 length equals 15 residues. This CDR3 is CASSSGLTNARELFS. Here the CDR3 DNA reads TGTGCCAGCAGCTCGGGGCTAACTAACGCCCGGGAGCTGTTTTCT.